The text below deals with one TCR beta chain. Its antigen is unknown. The entry originates in a study of shared clonotypes between healthy human individuals. Study-level findings and limits: Non-shared clonotypes showed lower generation probabilities than clonotypes common to all four donors.

Assay execution took place at the deep level. Source study methods: ImmunoSEQ output held junction-only sequences without quality scores, so filtering differed. Produced via immunoSEQ multiplex PCR; TCRdb's table is partial and in-frame only. V, J and clone size reflect that table, while D and trimming were determined from the DNA. The sample carries under 1,900,000 clones, approximately 98.5% recorded once. The CDR3 contains 15 residues. In germline, CDR1 is SGDLS, CDR2 YYNGEE. The V end was cut by 4 bases, the J end by 2 bases, with 15 bases between. The V call is TRBV9, the J call TRBJ2-5; D perhaps matches TRBD2 (5 bases). The sample comprised naive CD4+ T cells sorted from blood. This sample's subset: CD45RA+ positively selected. The sequence was collected from a man aged 30-40 years in good health. This chain's CDR3 is CASSQTIARQETQYF. The DNA of the CDR3 is TGTGCCAGCAGCCAAACTATAGCGAGGCAAGAGACCCAGTACTTC.